These 20 T cell receptor beta chains share one sample of origin, sequenced in a study of blood T cell repertoires in COVID-19 (dated by TCRdb to about 2020). Libraries were constructed by the immunoSEQ multiplex PCR assay. TCRdb provides this immuneACCESS table in a form limited to in-frame rearrangements. Some clones are lacking; in checked studies, under half of them reflect an unresolved V gene, and why the rest are absent is not known. This sample is represented by 150,000 to 200,000 clones; around 93% of them were singletons. The top ten clonotypes cover roughly 4.5% of the sample. Sequences were obtained from peripheral blood. These receptors were obtained from a woman aged 50 to 60 with acute or convalescent COVID-19.

The J gene is TRBJ2-7, the V gene TRBV2, with 7 bases identical to TRBD2. Germline V gene sequence: CDR1 SNHLY, CDR2 FYNNEI. The CDR3 contains 13 residues. V trimming: 11 bases; J trimming: 4 bases; junction bases outside the gene matches: 11. CDR3 loop: CARGGPGGYEQYF. For the CDR3, the DNA is TGTGCCCGCGGGGGTCCGGGAGGATACGAGCAGTACTTC.

Only one count was recorded for this clone. The chain carries TRBV19 and TRBJ1-5; the D gene is possibly TRBD1 (6 bases). V lost 6 bases and J 1 base, leaving 10 bases between the germline ends. This CDR3 region has 14 residues. CDR1 is LNHDA and CDR2 is SQIVND in the germline V gene (reference sequence). Written as DNA, the CDR3 is TGTGCCAGTAGCCCCGGACAGAGCAATCAGCCCCAGCATTTT. The encoded protein is CASSPGQSNQPQHF. Drawing the rest from reference TRBV19 and TRBJ1-5, the complete variable domain is DGGITQSPKYLFRKEGQNVTLSCEQNLNHDAMYWYRQDPGQGLRLIYYSQIVNDFQKGDIAEGYSVSREKKESFPLTVTSAQKNPTAFYLCASSPGQSNQPQHFGDGTRLSIL.

The rearrangement links TRBV6-1 to TRBJ2-5, with 7 positions matching TRBD2. The CDR3 sequence is 16 residues long. Germline CDR1 is MNHNS and CDR2 is SASEGT. J gave up 1 base and V 2 bases, and 7 bases lay outside the gene matches. CDR3 nucleotide sequence: TGTGCCAGCAGTGAAATCCTGGGGGGGATCCAAGAGACCCAGTACTTC. It codes for CASSEILGGIQETQYF.

The chain combines TRBV5-1 with TRBJ2-5; D not certain. V gave up 2 bases and J gave up 1 base, with 6 bases separating them. Germline V gives CDR1 SGHRS, CDR2 YFSETQ. CDR3 length: 13 amino acids. CDR3 sequence (DNA): TGCGCCAGCAGCTTAACAGTCCAAGAGACCCAGTACTTC. Translating it yields CASSLTVQETQYF.

This clone appeared a few times. This sequence joins TRBV5-5 and TRBJ1-5, with TRBD1 matching 7 bases. Unmatched junction bases numbered 10, after V lost 4 bases and J lost 9 bases. The CDR3 sequence is 14 residues long. From germline, CDR1 is SGHKS and CDR2 YYEKEE (reference sequence). Written as DNA, the CDR3 is TGTGCCAGCAGCGTAGGACAGGTCTTAGGGCCCCAGCATTTT. Amino acid sequence: CASSVGQVLGPQHF. Complete variable domain (other parts from reference TRBV5-5 and TRBJ1-5): DAGVTQSPTHLIKTRGQQVTLRCSPISGHKSVSWYQQVLGQGPQFIFQYYEKEERGRGNFPDRFSARQFPNYSSELNVNALLLGDSALYLCASSVGQVLGPQHFGDGTRLSIL.

The rearrangement uses TRBV27 and TRBJ2-3; TRBD2 aligns across 16 bases. The CDR3 has 18 amino acids. The ends lost 7 bases at V and 1 base at J; junction bases unmatched: 8. Looked up from germline, CDR1 is MNHEY and CDR2 is SMNVEV (reference sequence). Here the CDR3 DNA reads TGTGCCAGCACCTTATTGGGACTAGCGGGGGGGTGCACAGATACGCAGTATTTT. Its translation: CASTLLGLAGGCTDTQYF.

This rearrangement joins TRBV12-3 or TRBV12-4 to TRBJ1-2; D remains ambiguous. The CDR3 has 12 residues. V lost 2 bases, J lost 8 bases, and 9 bases lay in between. The CDR3 DNA follows: TGTGCCAGCAGTTTACACATTCAAGGCTACACCTTC. Its protein product is CASSLHIQGYTF.

CDR3 protein: CASSQELAEFSTDTQYF. CDR3 bases: TGTGCCAGCAGCCAAGAACTAGCGGAATTTAGCACAGATACGCAGTATTTT. V and J are TRBV3-1 (or the pseudogene TRBV3-2) and TRBJ2-3; 8 bases are shared with TRBD2. There are 17 residues in the CDR3. CDR1 is LGHDT and CDR2 is YNNKEL in the germline V gene (reference sequence). V lost 0 bases, J lost 0 bases, and 5 bases stayed unmatched.

The genes are TRBV7-9 and TRBJ1-2, with 7 positions matching TRBD1. Germline trimming cut 1 base from V and 2 bases from J; bases unmatched to any gene: 10. The CDR3 is 17 residues long. In germline, CDR1 is SEHNR, CDR2 FQNEAQ (reference sequence). The CDR3 region has the DNA TGTGCCAGCAGCTTAGGGGCAGGACAGGAACCCAACTATGGCTACACCTTC. It encodes CASSLGAGQEPNYGYTF.

This chain joins TRBV7-9 and TRBJ1-5, with 9 bases fitting TRBD1. Germline assignment: CDR1 SEHNR and CDR2 FQNEAQ (reference sequence). The CDR3 covers 14 residues. V shed 5 bases, J shed 7 bases, and the junction held 6 bases outside the gene matches. The CDR3 is CASSHTGGGQPQHF. Here the CDR3 DNA reads TGTGCCAGCAGCCATACAGGGGGCGGGCAGCCCCAGCATTTT.

V and J are TRBV5-1 and TRBJ2-1; the D is unclear. Trimming stripped 0 bases from V and 6 bases from J, with 7 bases between. The length of the CDR3 is 13 residues. Germline values: CDR1 SGHRS, CDR2 YFSETQ. The CDR3 nucleotides are TGCGCCAGCAGCTTGGGACTCCTCAATGAGCAGTTCTTC. Translated: CASSLGLLNEQFF.

As for this clone: Other DNA sequences in this sample translate to the same CDR3. In DNA, the CDR3 is TGTGCCAGTAGCCCAGGTTCCAATCAGCCCCAGCATTTT. Residues: CASSPGSNQPQHF. The chain has TRBV19 and TRBJ1-5; D remains unclear. The V end was cut by 6 bases, the J end by 3 bases, with 9 bases between. CDR3 length: 13 amino acids. Germline CDR1 is LNHDA and CDR2 is SQIVND (reference sequence).

The V gene is TRBV18, the J gene TRBJ2-3; TRBD2 aligns across 14 bases. V gave up 6 bases and J gave up 6 bases; unmatched junction bases: 2. CDR3 length: 14 amino acids. The germline V gene has CDR1 KGHSH and CDR2 LQKENI. The CDR3 DNA sequence: TGTGCCAGCTCCCGGACTAGCGGGGGGGATACGCAGTATTTT. This encodes CASSRTSGGDTQYF. Full variable domain (outside the CDR3, taken from reference TRBV18 and TRBJ2-3): NAGVMQNPRHLVRRRGQEARLRCSPMKGHSHVYWYRQLPEEGLKFMVYLQKENIIDESGMPKERFSAEFPKEGPSILRIQQVVRGDSAAYFCASSRTSGGDTQYFGPGTRLTVL.

This chain joins TRBV6-5 and TRBJ2-3, with TRBD1 as a possible D gene (5 bases). Germline V gene sequence: CDR1 MNHEY, CDR2 SVGAGI. Deletions cut 8 bases from V and 7 bases from J, with 13 bases between. This CDR3 spans 12 amino acids. The CDR3 bases are TGTGCCAGCTGGGGCCGCGAGAATACGCAGTATTTT. It is translated as CASWGRENTQYF.

The gene calls are TRBV7-9 and TRBJ1-2; no firm D call. This CDR3 region has 15 residues. Per the germline V gene, CDR1 is SEHNR and CDR2 is FQNEAQ (reference sequence). With 3 bases removed from V and 4 bases from J, the gap between germline ends came to 15 bases. The CDR3 DNA follows: TGTGCCAGCAGCTTGGGTCGAGACATGCTCTATGGCTACACCTTC. This encodes CASSLGRDMLYGYTF. The full variable domain, its missing parts supplied by reference TRBV7-9 and TRBJ1-2, is DTGVSQNPRHKITKRGQNVTFRCDPISEHNRLYWYRQTLGQGPEFLTYFQNEAQLEKSRLLSDRFSAERPKGSFSTLEIQRTEQGDSAMYLCASSLGRDMLYGYTFGSGTRLTVV.

The J gene is TRBJ2-2, the V gene TRBV28; 7 bases match TRBD2. The CDR3 extends over 15 amino acids. From germline, CDR1 is MDHEN and CDR2 SYDVKM. V shed 6 bases and J 5 bases; nucleotides not matched to a gene: 9. CDR3 protein: CASRFTGRVTGELFF. The CDR3 DNA sequence: TGTGCCAGCAGATTTACGGGGAGGGTGACCGGGGAGCTGTTTTTT.

The chain links TRBV28 to TRBJ2-1; 9 nucleotides align to TRBD1. Germline-derived CDR1 and CDR2 are MDHEN and SYDVKM. V shed 3 bases, J shed 4 bases, and the junction held 16 bases outside the gene matches. The CDR3 totals 19 residues. The chain's CDR3 is CASSFGQGQEGGFYNEQFF. The DNA for the CDR3 is TGTGCCAGCAGTTTTGGACAGGGGCAAGAGGGGGGCTTTTACAATGAGCAGTTCTTC.

J is TRBJ2-5 and V is TRBV6-5; 10 positions agree with TRBD1. The CDR3 is made up of 15 amino acids. Germline CDR1 and CDR2: MNHEY and SVGAGI. Trimming cost V 6 bases and J 4 bases; bases outside gene matches: 8. The DNA of the CDR3 is TGTGCCAGCAGAGACCGGGACAGGGGCATAGAGACCCAGTACTTC. It is translated as CASRDRDRGIETQYF.

This rearrangement joins TRBV28 to TRBJ1-2; 9 nucleotides match TRBD1. This CDR3 is built from 14 residues. The V and J ends lost 5 bases and 4 bases, in that order; junction bases with no gene match: 5. Germline-derived CDR1 and CDR2 are MDHEN and SYDVKM. CDR3 in amino acids: CASSTSGQGYGYTF. CDR3 nucleotides: TGTGCCAGCAGTACCTCGGGACAGGGCTATGGCTACACCTTC.

In this sample, this clone turned up once. The chain employs TRBV11-2 and TRBJ2-5; D may be TRBD2 (6 bases). The CDR3 totals 13 residues. The germline CDR1 and CDR2 sequences are SGHAT and FQNNGV. Deletions cut 5 bases from V and 1 base from J, with 8 bases between. CDR3 nucleotides: TGTGCCAGCAGCCGGGACTTCCAAGAGACCCAGTACTTC. Amino acid sequence: CASSRDFQETQYF.